The 10 T cell receptor beta chains below come from one sample, sequenced in a study of regulatory T cells in long-lasting Graves disease. Time point defined: newly diagnosed GD, antithyroid drugs for less than 3 months. From PBMCs, RNA was extracted and then used to make the TCR library. Investigators prepared the TCR beta libraries by applying iRepertoire HTBI primers and Arm-PCR of CDR3 regions. TCRdb redid the calling of the multiplex PCR reads with MiXCR, one entry per CDR3 protein. This table holds 300,000 to 400,000 distinct CDR3 sequences, 15% to 20% found once. The sample was also linked to a second study, of T cells in Graves' hyperthyroidism and ophthalmopathy.

Sequencing was performed on peripheral blood mononuclear cells (PBMCs), taken at new diagnosis, from a patient treated with antithyroid drugs. These receptors all stem from a man aged 40-49 years with Graves disease.

Only a few counts were recorded for this clonotype. V usage is TRBV27 and J usage is TRBJ1-1, with 7 bases identical to TRBD1. CDR3 size: 16 residues. The trim removed 5 bases at V and 4 bases at J, leaving 13 bases unmatched. CDR1 and CDR2 from the germline V gene are MNHEY and SMNVEV (reference sequence). The CDR3 nucleotides read TGTGCCAGCAGTCCCCCGACAGCCAGGGGGTTCACTGAAGCTTTCTTT. Protein: CASSPPTARGFTEAFF.

V usage is TRBV20-1 and J usage is TRBJ1-5; D is ambiguous. V lost 5 bases, J lost 0 bases, and 14 bases lay in between. From germline, CDR1 is DFQATT and CDR2 SNEGSKA (reference sequence). The CDR3 is 15 amino acids. The CDR3 spells CSAVGGLYSNQPQHF. The CDR3 region has the DNA TGCAGTGCTGTGGGAGGATTATATAGCAATCAGCCCCAGCATTTT.

This clonotype was picked up many times. J is TRBJ2-3 and V is TRBV28; possible D gene TRBD1, 5 bases. Germline-derived CDR1 and CDR2 are MDHEN and SYDVKM. Trimming took 2 bases from V and 0 from J, leaving 9 bases between them. There are 15 residues in the CDR3. The CDR3 DNA sequence: TGTGCCAGCAGTTTAATAGGGGCTAGCACAGATACGCAGTATTTT. Protein product: CASSLIGASTDTQYF.

This clonotype was seen a handful of times. The rearrangement uses TRBV9 and TRBJ1-1; weak D call: TRBD1 (6 bases). Deletions cut 4 bases from V and 1 base from J, with 11 bases between. The CDR3 spans 14 residues. Germline CDR1 is SGDLS and CDR2 is YYNGEE. The CDR3 loop is CASSRGRGNTEAFF. CDR3 nucleotides: TGTGCCAGCAGCAGGGGCAGGGGGAACACTGAAGCTTTCTTT.

The chain has TRBV29-1 and TRBJ2-7, with D perhaps matching TRBD1 (7 bases). From germline, CDR1 is SQVTM and CDR2 ANQGSEA. The CDR3 consists of 12 residues. V lost 7 bases to trimming and J lost 5 bases, with 15 bases between them. The DNA for the CDR3 is TGCAGCGCCAGGGCAGGGGGGAACGAGCAGTACTTC. This gives the protein CSARAGGNEQYF.

This clonotype was seen repeatedly, ten times or more. The J gene is TRBJ2-3, the V gene TRBV27, with no clear D. The CDR3 totals 12 residues. CDR1 MNHEY and CDR2 SMNVEV come from the germline V gene (reference sequence). V was cut by 3 bases and J by 4 bases, with 5 bases left in between. CDR3 sequence (DNA): TGTGCCAGCAGTTTCGGACCAGATACGCAGTATTTT. Its protein product is CASSFGPDTQYF.

This clonotype was detected many times. This rearrangement joins TRBV5-1 to TRBJ1-1, with TRBD1 matching over 7 bases. V trimming: 4 bases; J trimming: 1 base; junction bases outside the gene matches: 4. Germline assignment: CDR1 SGHRS and CDR2 YFSETQ. The CDR3 has 14 amino acids. CDR3 coding DNA: TGCGCCAGCAGCCCGGACAGGCCGAACACTGAAGCTTTCTTT. Protein product: CASSPDRPNTEAFF.

This clonotype came up many times. This rearrangement joins TRBV28 to TRBJ2-3, with TRBD2 matching over 11 bases. CDR3 size: 15 residues. Unmatched junction bases numbered 7, after V lost 6 bases and J lost 5 bases. Germline V gives CDR1 MDHEN, CDR2 SYDVKM. As DNA, the CDR3 is TGTGCCAGCAGCGGGAGACTAGCGGGGAAAGATACGCAGTATTTT. Protein product: CASSGRLAGKDTQYF.

This clonotype was observed a handful of times. The chain has TRBV24-1 and TRBJ2-3; 10 bases map to TRBD2. With V trimmed by 1 base and J by 4 bases, 7 bases remained unmatched. Germline CDR1 and CDR2: KGHDR and SFDVKD. The CDR3 spans 17 residues. In DNA, the CDR3 is TGTGCCACCAGTGATTTTCTGAGCGGGGGGGCGGCAGATACGCAGTATTTT. This gives the protein CATSDFLSGGAADTQYF.

There are a few counts of this clonotype. At one end, the junction sequence differs from germline, possibly due to a read error. The J gene is TRBJ2-2, the V gene TRBV11-2; 7 bases map to TRBD2. Germline V gene data show CDR1 as SGHAT and CDR2 as FQNNGV. The CDR3 is 15 amino acids. The CDR3 loop reads CASSLERLAGGELFF. The CDR3 coding sequence is TGTGCCAGCAGCCTAGAACGACTAGCAGGCGGGGAGCTGTTTTTT.